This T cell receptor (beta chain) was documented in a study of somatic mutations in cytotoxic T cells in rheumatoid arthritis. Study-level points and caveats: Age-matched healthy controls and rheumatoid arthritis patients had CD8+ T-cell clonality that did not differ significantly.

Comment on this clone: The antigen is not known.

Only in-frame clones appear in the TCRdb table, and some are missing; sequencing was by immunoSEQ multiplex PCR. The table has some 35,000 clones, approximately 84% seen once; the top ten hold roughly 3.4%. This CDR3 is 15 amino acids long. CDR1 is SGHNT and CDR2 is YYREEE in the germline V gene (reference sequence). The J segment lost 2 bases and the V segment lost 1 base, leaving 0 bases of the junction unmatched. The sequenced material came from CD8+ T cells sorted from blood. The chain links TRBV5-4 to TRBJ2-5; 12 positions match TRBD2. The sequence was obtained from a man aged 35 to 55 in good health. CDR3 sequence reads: CASSLTSGGQETQYF. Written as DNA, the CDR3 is TGTGCCAGCAGCTTGACTAGCGGGGGGCAAGAGACCCAGTACTTC.